This TCR beta chain derives from a study of CXCR3-negative and CXCR3-positive naive CD8 T cells. Points from the study as a whole: Higher TRB CDR3 hydrophobicity marked CXCR3-positive naive cells relative to CXCR3-negative naive cells. Naive subsets displayed similar surface CD5, and TCR strength was inferred from TRB CDR3 properties.

Turning to this clonotype: Its antigen remains unknown.

5' RACE with UMI labels generated the TRB cDNA libraries. With the 5' RACE reads reprocessed, TCRdb shows one record per CDR3 protein and no DNA. The sample includes some 99,000 distinct CDR3 sequences. Germline V gives CDR1 SGHKS, CDR2 YYEKEE (reference sequence). The CDR3 is 14 residues long. Material for sequencing was naive CXCR3+ CD8+ T cells from blood. As for subset: CD45RO-CCR7+CD27+CD95- naive CD8+ T cells expressing CXCR3 (TNR3+). The genes are TRBV5-5 and TRBJ1-1; there is no DNA to check the TCRdb D call of TRBD1. The source of this sequence is a human donor in good health. Some clones in this sample may be carry-over from other donors' samples. CDR3 region: CASSSGGAHLEAFF.